Below are 17 T cell receptor beta chains sequenced from a single sample in a study of CD8+ T cells in alopecia areata. Sequencing templates came from extracted RNA that was reverse transcribed into cDNA. Only in-frame clones appear in the TCRdb table, and some are missing; sequencing was by immunoSEQ multiplex PCR. The sample carries 150,000 to 190,000 clones, 40% to 65% recorded once. The sequences come from CD8+ T cells sorted from blood, collected at week 0. The receptors were gathered from a human donor with alopecia areata.

This clone was seen only once. The chain uses TRBV7-9 and TRBJ1-2, with unresolved D. The V gene's germline CDR1 is SEHNR and CDR2 FQNEAQ (reference sequence). The CDR3 runs to 15 residues. The V and J ends lost 5 bases and 4 bases respectively, with 17 bases between them. The CDR3 DNA follows: TGTGCCAGCAGCCCCCCCGACACAGAAACCTATGGCTACACCTTC. Its protein product is CASSPPDTETYGYTF. The entire variable domain, with the rest obtained from reference TRBV7-9 and TRBJ1-2, is as follows: DTGVSQNPRHKITKRGQNVTFRCDPISEHNRLYWYRQTLGQGPEFLTYFQNEAQLEKSRLLSDRFSAERPKGSFSTLEIQRTEQGDSAMYLCASSPPDTETYGYTFGSGTRLTVV.

The rearrangement joins TRBV7-9 to TRBJ2-3; the D gene is possibly TRBD1 (5 bases). The CDR3 runs to 14 residues. The germline V and J ends were trimmed by 5 bases and 1 base, with 10 bases remaining between them. Germline lookup yields CDR1 SEHNR and CDR2 FQNEAQ (reference sequence). CDR3 protein: CASSPRGGTDTQYF. CDR3 sequence (DNA): TGTGCCAGCAGCCCAAGGGGCGGCACAGATACGCAGTATTTT.

This rearrangement joins TRBV27 to TRBJ2-7; TRBD1 aligns across 10 bases. Germline CDR1 is MNHEY and CDR2 is SMNVEV (reference sequence). With V trimmed by 3 bases and J by 0 bases, 11 bases remained unmatched. The CDR3 spans 18 residues. CDR3 sequence reads: CASSFQPTGQGISYEQYF. CDR3 coding DNA: TGTGCCAGCAGTTTCCAACCCACGGGACAGGGGATCTCCTACGAGCAGTACTTC.

Ten or more counts support this clone. V usage is TRBV9 and J usage is TRBJ2-7; perhaps TRBD1 as D (5 bases). CDR3 size: 14 residues. Trimming removed 0 bases at V and 3 bases at J, with 10 bases between. Per the germline V gene, CDR1 is SGDLS and CDR2 is YYNGEE. CDR3 region: CASSVEGSGYEQYF. The CDR3 DNA reads as TGTGCCAGCAGCGTAGAGGGGTCGGGCTACGAGCAGTACTTC.

The chain is built from TRBV5-1 and TRBJ1-1; TRBD1 is a possible D gene (5 bases). The germline V gene encodes CDR1 SGHRS and CDR2 YFSETQ. V lost 1 base, J lost 5 bases, and 15 bases lay in between. CDR3 size: 15 residues. Here the CDR3 reads CASSLRGQRNTEAFF. The DNA of the CDR3 is TGCGCCAGCAGCTTGCGTGGACAAAGAAATACTGAAGCTTTCTTT.

This clone was observed a single time. The identical CDR3 is also encoded by other nucleotide sequences in the sample. V and J are TRBV9 and TRBJ1-2, with TRBD1 as a possible D gene (6 bases). Trimming cost V 3 bases and J 8 bases, with 8 bases left between them. Germline V lookup: CDR1 SGDLS, CDR2 YYNGEE. This CDR3 contains 11 residues. The CDR3 bases are TGTGCCAGCAGCGGCCAGGGGGGCTACACCTTC. Amino acids: CASSGQGGYTF.

This sequence joins TRBV29-1 and TRBJ2-7, with a possible D match to TRBD1 (5 bases). CDR3 length: 13 residues. Between the trimmed V and J ends, which lost 0 bases and 5 bases, there was a span of 11 bases. CDR1 is SQVTM, CDR2 ANQGSEA, per germline. DNA of the CDR3: TGCAGCGTTGAAGAAAAGGGGTTCCACGAGCAGTACTTC. Amino acids: CSVEEKGFHEQYF.

The rearrangement joins TRBV30 to TRBJ2-5; unclear D gene. The J call is uncertain, as TRBJ2-7 better fits the DNA end. The germline gives CDR1 GTSNPN, CDR2 SVGIG (reference sequence). This CDR3 is 12 amino acids long. CDR3 loop: CAWAPHTYEQYF. The DNA for the CDR3 is TGTGCCTGGGCCCCTCACACCTACGAGCAGTACTTC.

The gene calls are TRBV7-6 and TRBJ2-7, with TRBD1 matching 8 bases. Germline CDR1 reads SGHVS; CDR2 reads FNYEAQ. Trimming removed 4 bases from V and 2 bases from J; junction bases left unmatched: 4. CDR3 length: 14 residues. CDR3 loop: CASSSRQGPYEQYF. The CDR3 DNA is TGTGCCAGCAGCTCACGACAGGGGCCCTACGAGCAGTACTTC.

The rearrangement joins TRBV25-1 to TRBJ1-2; 7 nucleotides align to TRBD1. The CDR3 extends over 13 amino acids. Germline loops: CDR1 MGHDK, CDR2 SYGVNS. J gave up 6 bases and V 10 bases, and 11 bases lay outside the gene matches. CDR3 protein: CATHGAGGDGYTF. CDR3 DNA: TGTGCCACCCACGGGGCAGGGGGGGATGGCTACACCTTC.

CDR3 protein: CASSLDQTLADTQYF. The CDR3 region has the DNA TGTGCCAGCAGCTTGGACCAAACTCTTGCCGATACGCAGTATTTT. The chain is built from TRBV5-6 and TRBJ2-3; no definite D call. The germline V and J ends were trimmed by 0 bases and 6 bases, with 14 bases remaining between them. Germline CDR1 is SGHDT and CDR2 is YYEEEE. This CDR3 spans 15 amino acids. The entire variable domain, with the rest obtained from reference TRBV5-6 and TRBJ2-3, is as follows: DAGVTQSPTHLIKTRGQQVTLRCSPKSGHDTVSWYQQALGQGPQFIFQYYEEEERQRGNFPDRFSGHQFPNYSSELNVNALLLGDSALYLCASSLDQTLADTQYFGPGTRLTVL.

This chain links TRBV5-6 with TRBJ2-1; possible D gene TRBD2, 5 bases. Trimming took off 0 bases at V and 13 bases at J, with 11 bases between the two ends. CDR3 length: 12 residues. Germline lookup yields CDR1 SGHDT and CDR2 YYEEEE. The CDR3 nucleotides read TGTGCCAGCAGCTTGGAGCTAGCCGTCCAGTTCTTC. Translating gives CASSLELAVQFF.

Here the CDR3 reads CSVEDPTRLGQGGREKLFF. For the CDR3, the DNA is TGCAGCGTTGAAGATCCGACTCGTTTGGGACAGGGAGGTAGAGAAAAACTGTTTTTT. This sequence joins TRBV29-1 and TRBJ1-4, with 9 bases matching TRBD1. With V trimmed by 0 bases and J by 8 bases, 19 bases remained unmatched. The CDR3 runs 19 residues. The V gene's germline CDR1 is SQVTM and CDR2 ANQGSEA.

The rearrangement joins TRBV6-5 to TRBJ2-3; TRBD1 matches at 9 bases. V lost 3 bases and J lost 4; bases outside the gene matches: 8. CDR1 MNHEY and CDR2 SVGAGI come from the germline V gene. The CDR3 runs 16 residues. The CDR3 reads CASSYTGTGRPDTQYF. The DNA for the CDR3 is TGTGCCAGCAGTTATACAGGGACAGGGAGACCAGATACGCAGTATTTT.

This chain uses TRBV30 with TRBJ2-7; 12 bases align to TRBD2. Germline V gene data show CDR1 as GTSNPN and CDR2 as SVGIG (reference sequence). The CDR3 is 15 residues long. Trimming cost V 3 bases and J 3 bases; bases outside gene matches: 6. In DNA, the CDR3 is TGTGCCTGGAGAAGACTAGCGGGGGACCTCTACGAGCAGTACTTC. It is translated as CAWRRLAGDLYEQYF.

V usage is TRBV28 and J usage is TRBJ1-2, with 8 bases matching TRBD1. J lost 6 bases, V lost 6 bases, and 9 bases had no gene match. CDR1 MDHEN and CDR2 SYDVKM come from the germline V gene. The CDR3 loop spans 14 amino acids. The CDR3 bases are TGTGCCAGCAGGCCCAGGGGGCTTCAGGATGGCTACACCTTC. Its protein product is CASRPRGLQDGYTF.

This chain joins TRBV29-1 and TRBJ2-7; possibly TRBD1 or TRBD2 for D (5 bases each). Per germline, CDR1 SQVTM and CDR2 ANQGSEA. The CDR3 runs to 13 residues. The V end was cut by 5 bases, the J end by 4 bases, with 15 bases between. The CDR3 nucleotides are TGCAGCGTTAGGCGGCCGGGGCTATACGAGCAGTACTTC. This gives the protein CSVRRPGLYEQYF.